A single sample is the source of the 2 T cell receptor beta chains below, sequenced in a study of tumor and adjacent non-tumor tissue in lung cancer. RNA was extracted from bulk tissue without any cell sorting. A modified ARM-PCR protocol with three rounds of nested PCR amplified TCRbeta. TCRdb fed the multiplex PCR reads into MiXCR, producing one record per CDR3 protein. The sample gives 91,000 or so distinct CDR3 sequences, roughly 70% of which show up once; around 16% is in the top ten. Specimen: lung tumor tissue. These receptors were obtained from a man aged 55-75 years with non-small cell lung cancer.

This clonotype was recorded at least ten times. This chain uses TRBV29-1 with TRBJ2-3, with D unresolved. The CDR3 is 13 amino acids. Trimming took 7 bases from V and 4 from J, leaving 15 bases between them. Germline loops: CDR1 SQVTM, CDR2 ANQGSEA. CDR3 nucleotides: TGCAGCGCACAAACGTCGGCAGCAGATACGCAGTATTTT. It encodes CSAQTSAADTQYF.

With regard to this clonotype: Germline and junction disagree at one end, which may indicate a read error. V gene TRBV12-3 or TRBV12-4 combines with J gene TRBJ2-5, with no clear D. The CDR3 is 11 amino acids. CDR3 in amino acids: CASSPMETQYF. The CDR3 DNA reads TGTGCCAGCAGTCCTATGGAGACACAGTACTTC.